This TCR beta chain comes out of a study of control samples from healthy donors and cancer patients. The CDR3 sequence is 14 residues long. Trimming removed 2 bases at V and 7 bases at J, with 11 bases between. Germline CDR1 SGHTA, CDR2 FQGTGA. Produced via immunoSEQ multiplex PCR; TCRdb's table is partial and in-frame only. This sample has about 130,000 clones, with roughly 88% found just once. Sequencing used blood. This chain joins TRBV7-3 and TRBJ2-2; D remains unclear. This clonotype was obtained from a man aged 50 to 60 in good health. The CDR3 spells CASSLYHPGGELFF. The CDR3 DNA is TGTGCCAGCAGCTTATATCATCCGGGCGGGGAGCTGTTTTTT.